The T cell receptor beta chain described here comes from a study of T cell responses to AZD1222 COVID-19 vaccine. The assay was immunoSEQ multiplex PCR, and TCRdb's table has in-frame clones only and misses some. Of 100,000 or so clones listed, about 90% were seen once; the top ten hold more than 1.5%. In this sample, this clone turned up once. Trimming at V came to 10 bases and at J to 4 bases, leaving 4 bases not matched to a gene. CDR3 size: 12 residues. The germline V gene encodes CDR1 SNHLY and CDR2 FYNNEI. The source material was peripheral blood, sampled on day 0 of AZD1222 vaccination. This rearrangement joins TRBV2 to TRBJ2-7; the match to TRBD1 covers 10 bases. This sequence was found in an adult in good health. For the CDR3, the DNA is TGTGCCACCTCGGGACAGGGGTACGAGCAGTACTTC. Translated, it gives CATSGQGYEQYF.